A single T cell receptor beta chain is shown here with its context. The CDR3 runs 14 residues. The germline gives CDR1 LNHDA, CDR2 SQIVND (reference sequence). The junction had 3 bases not matched to a gene; V was cut back by 6 bases and J by 7 bases. These data come from a study of cytomegalovirus exposure and HLA in healthy donors. Method: immunoSEQ multiplex PCR; TCRdb's copy keeps in-frame clones and lacks some. The sample contains some 340,000 clones, roughly 87% of which appear only once. The clonotype originates from a woman in her twenties or thirties in good health and CMV-seropositive. The material sequenced was PBMCs. This sequence joins TRBV19 and TRBJ2-1; TRBD2 matches at 13 bases. In nucleotides, the CDR3 is TGTGCCAGTAGGGGACTAGCGGGGAGGAATGAGCAGTTCTTC. Its translation is CASRGLAGRNEQFF. The full variable domain, rest sourced from reference TRBV19 and TRBJ2-1, is DGGITQSPKYLFRKEGQNVTLSCEQNLNHDAMYWYRQDPGQGLRLIYYSQIVNDFQKGDIAEGYSVSREKKESFPLTVTSAQKNPTAFYLCASRGLAGRNEQFFGPGTRLTVL.